This T cell receptor (beta chain) was obtained from a study of cytomegalovirus exposure and HLA in healthy donors. Study findings and constraints: It was in a later analysis that TCR association rates were seen to vary by HLA locus, highest for DRB1 and lowest for HLA-C. Under in vitro conditions, a few CMV-associated chains were confirmed as specific for CMV antigens.

Primers for the PCR totalled 60 Vbeta and 13 Jbeta. Data came from immunoSEQ multiplex PCR; TCRdb stores just in-frame clones and leaves some out. The sample has 31,000 or so clones. Details on this clone: The antigen is not known.

This CDR3 is built from 14 residues. The germline V gene encodes CDR1 SGHRS and CDR2 YFSETQ. The J segment lost 8 bases and the V segment lost 2 bases, leaving 6 bases of the junction unmatched. This clonotype originated in a female donor in good health and CMV-seronegative. The sequencing input was PBMCs. The rearrangement joins TRBV5-1 to TRBJ1-4, with 7 bases lining up with TRBD1. In DNA, the CDR3 is TGCGCCAGCAGCTTAGCACAGGGGAAAGAAAAACTGTTTTTT. This encodes CASSLAQGKEKLFF.